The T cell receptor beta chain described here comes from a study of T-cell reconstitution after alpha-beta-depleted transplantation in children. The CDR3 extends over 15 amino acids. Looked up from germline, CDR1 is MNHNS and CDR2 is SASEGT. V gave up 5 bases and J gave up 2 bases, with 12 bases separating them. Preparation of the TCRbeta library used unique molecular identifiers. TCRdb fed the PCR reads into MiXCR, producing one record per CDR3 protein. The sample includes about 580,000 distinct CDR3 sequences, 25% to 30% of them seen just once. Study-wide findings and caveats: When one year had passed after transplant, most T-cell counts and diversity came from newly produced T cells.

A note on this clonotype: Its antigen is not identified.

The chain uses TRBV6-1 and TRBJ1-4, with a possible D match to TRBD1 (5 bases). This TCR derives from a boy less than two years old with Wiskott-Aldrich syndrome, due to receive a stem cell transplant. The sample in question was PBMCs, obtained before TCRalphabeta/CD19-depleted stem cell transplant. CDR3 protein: CASSPLRGTNEKLFF. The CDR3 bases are TGTGCCAGCAGTCCCCTACGGGGGACTAATGAAAAACTGTTTTTT.